The T cell receptor beta chain described here comes from a study of molecular identifiers for immune sequencing clone quantification. The V end was cut by 2 bases, the J end by 6 bases, with 15 bases between. CDR3 length: 14 residues. The germline gives CDR1 GTSNPN, CDR2 SVGIG (reference sequence). Each CDR3 protein gets one entry after TCRdb re-called the PCR reads with MiXCR. The table shows about 630,000 distinct CDR3 sequences, with around 25% occurring only once. Sequenced material: naive CD8+ T cells from blood, with Jurkat cell RNA spiked in. As for subset: FACS-sorted CD8+CD4-CCR7+CD45RA+ naive T cells. This clonotype was obtained from a human donor in good health. Some libraries in this study had Jurkat cell RNA spiked in. The genes are TRBV30 and TRBJ2-3, with a weak D call TRBD2 (5 bases). The CDR3 region is CAWSSGSGGDTQYF. The CDR3 coding sequence is TGTGCCTGGAGTTCGGGGAGTGGTGGGGATACGCAGTATTTT.